What follows describes a single TCR beta chain. Its target is not known. Germline assignment: CDR1 SGHTA and CDR2 FQGTGA. The CDR3 runs 17 residues. The V gene lost 1 base and the J gene lost 3 bases, with 17 bases spanning the gap. The data are from a study of vaccination effects on CD4 cells after COVID-19. Study context: The median interval between the second dose and post-vaccine sampling was 72 days.

The ViraFEST assay expanded antigen-specific CD4+ T cells with viral peptide pools before sequencing. Culturing for around eleven days preceded CD4+ T cell isolation. SARS-CoV-2 infection was confirmed by PCR in the person between March and December 2020. Either the mRNA-1273 or the BNT162b2 vaccine was given to participants as two doses. Half the medium was replaced with IL-2 medium on days 3 and 7. Libraries were prepared by immunoSEQ multiplex PCR; TCRdb keeps only in-frame clonotypes and omits some of them. The repertoire holds approximately 15,000 clones, with around 70% as singletons. The source is a human donor who had a prior SARS-CoV-2 infection. Sequencing used CD4+ T cells from PBMCs cultured with SARS-CoV-2 spike peptides, obtained after COVID-19 vaccination. This chain links TRBV7-3 with TRBJ2-3, with a tentative D call TRBD2 (6 bases). CDR3 sequence reads: CASSLSPGLTATDTQYF. For the CDR3, the DNA is TGTGCCAGCAGCTTAAGCCCCGGACTAACGGCGACAGATACGCAGTATTTT.